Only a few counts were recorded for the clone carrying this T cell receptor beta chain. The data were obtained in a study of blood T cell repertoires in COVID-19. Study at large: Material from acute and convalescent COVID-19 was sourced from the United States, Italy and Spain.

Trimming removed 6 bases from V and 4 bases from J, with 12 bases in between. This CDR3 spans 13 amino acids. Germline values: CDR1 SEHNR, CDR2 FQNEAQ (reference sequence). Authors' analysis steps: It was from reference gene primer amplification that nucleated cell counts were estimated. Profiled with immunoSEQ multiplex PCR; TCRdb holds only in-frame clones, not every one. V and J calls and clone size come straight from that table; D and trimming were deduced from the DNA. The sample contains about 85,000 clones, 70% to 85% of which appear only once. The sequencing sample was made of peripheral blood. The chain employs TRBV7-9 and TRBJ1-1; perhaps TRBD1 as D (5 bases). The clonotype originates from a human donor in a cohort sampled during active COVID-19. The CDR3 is CASRQGIGTEAFF. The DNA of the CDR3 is TGTGCCAGCAGGCAGGGCATAGGCACTGAAGCTTTCTTT. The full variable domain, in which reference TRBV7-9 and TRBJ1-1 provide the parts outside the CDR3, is DTGVSQNPRHKITKRGQNVTFRCDPISEHNRLYWYRQTLGQGPEFLTYFQNEAQLEKSRLLSDRFSAERPKGSFSTLEIQRTEQGDSAMYLCASRQGIGTEAFFGQGTRLTVV.